Below are 3 T cell receptor beta chains sequenced from a single sample in a study of blood T cell repertoires in COVID-19. This table comes from immunoSEQ multiplex PCR, and its TCRdb copy is limited to in-frame clones, with some not included. Of fewer than 350,000 clones listed, approximately 91% were seen once; the top ten hold approximately 2.4%. Material: PBMCs or T cells enriched from blood (not recorded which). The source is a woman aged 40 to 50 with acute COVID-19.

The chain employs TRBV5-4 and TRBJ2-4, with TRBD1 matching 8 bases. This CDR3 has 16 residues. Per germline, CDR1 SGHNT and CDR2 YYREEE (reference sequence). The trim removed 3 bases at V and 3 bases at J, leaving 8 bases unmatched. CDR3 sequence: CASSSRQGRIKNIQYF. CDR3 in DNA: TGTGCCAGCAGCTCGCGACAGGGGCGCATCAAAAACATTCAGTACTTC.

The chain joins TRBV28 to TRBJ1-6; possibly TRBD1 for D (5 bases). The CDR3 consists of 15 residues. Deletions cut 2 bases from V and 9 bases from J, with 14 bases between. CDR1 MDHEN and CDR2 SYDVKM come from the germline V gene. The CDR3 here is CASSLIGGSVSPLHF. Here the CDR3 DNA reads TGTGCCAGCAGTTTAATTGGGGGGAGTGTTTCACCCCTCCACTTT.

Concerning this clone itself: The same CDR3 can be traced to other DNA sequences in this sample. This chain uses TRBV28 with TRBJ1-1; no clear D gene. V lost 5 bases to trimming and J lost 5 bases, with 12 bases between them. This CDR3 has 13 amino acids. CDR1 and CDR2 from the germline V gene are MDHEN and SYDVKM. CDR3 loop: CASSLRGWTEAFF. The CDR3 coding sequence is TGTGCCAGCAGTCTAAGAGGGTGGACTGAAGCTTTCTTT.